What follows describes a single T cell receptor (beta chain). There are 13 residues in the CDR3. V was clipped by 3 bases and J by 9 bases; unmatched bases: 5. Germline V gene data show CDR1 as SGHNT and CDR2 as YENEEA. The data were obtained in a study of cytomegalovirus exposure and HLA in healthy donors. The primer mix had 60 Vbeta and 13 Jbeta primers. Profiled with immunoSEQ multiplex PCR; TCRdb holds only in-frame clones, not every one. The sample has roughly 100,000 clones, about 77% seen once. The rearrangement uses TRBV11-3 and TRBJ2-1; 7 bases are shared with TRBD1. Sample: PBMCs. This clonotype was obtained from a woman aged 40 to 50 in good health and CMV-seronegative. The chain's CDR3 is CASSFKGAGEQFF. The CDR3 DNA reads as TGTGCCAGCAGCTTCAAGGGGGCCGGTGAGCAGTTCTTC.